The 29 T cell receptor beta chains below come from one sample, sequenced in a study of lymphopenia after photon versus proton radiotherapy (dated by TCRdb to about 2019). Preparation of the library involved the immunoSEQ multiplex PCR assay. TCRdb mirrors the immuneACCESS table, restricted to in-frame sequences. Some clones are absent from its copies; in checked studies, under half trace to an unresolved V gene, and the reason for the others is unknown. A total of 160,000 or so clones appear in this sample, less than 90% of them only once. The biggest ten clones account for approximately 4.7% of the sample. Sequencing was performed on peripheral blood, taken from a patient treated with photon-based radiotherapy. The receptors derive from a man over 45 with gastric cancer.

The rearrangement joins TRBV7-8 to TRBJ1-6, with 7 nucleotides matching TRBD1. V trimming: 1 base; J trimming: 12 bases; junction bases outside the gene matches: 6. The CDR3 is 14 amino acids. Germline V gives CDR1 SGHVS, CDR2 FQNEAQ. The CDR3 DNA follows: TGTGCCAGCAGCTTAGTCCGGGACAGAGAACCCCTCCACTTT. Amino acids: CASSLVRDREPLHF.

The V call is TRBV7-8, the J call TRBJ2-7; D is unclear. The CDR3 runs 12 residues. CDR1 is SGHVS and CDR2 is FQNEAQ in the germline V gene. V was cut by 6 bases and J by 4 bases, with 10 bases left in between. CDR3: CASSSSFYEQYF. The CDR3 DNA reads as TGTGCCAGCAGTTCCTCTTTTTACGAGCAGTACTTC.

This clone was seen only a few times. The chain joins TRBV2 to TRBJ2-3; D may be TRBD1 (6 bases). CDR1 and CDR2 (germline): SNHLY, FYNNEI. Deletions cut 5 bases from V and 8 bases from J, with 17 bases between. This CDR3 is built from 14 residues. CDR3 DNA: TGTGCCAGCAGTTTTGATCCGGGCAGGGGTACGCAGTATTTT. Encoded protein: CASSFDPGRGTQYF.

Only a few counts were recorded for this clone. The chain employs TRBV6-5 and TRBJ1-2; perhaps TRBD1 as D (5 bases). V gave up 2 bases and J gave up 8 bases, with 15 bases separating them. Germline-derived CDR1 and CDR2 are MNHEY and SVGAGI. The CDR3 covers 14 residues. The chain's CDR3 is CASSYTAGTWGYTF. CDR3 DNA: TGTGCCAGCAGTTACACCGCCGGGACTTGGGGCTACACCTTC.

The chain joins TRBV5-8 to TRBJ1-1; D call uncertain. Germline CDR1 reads SGHTS; CDR2 reads YDEGEE. The V end lost 0 bases, the J end lost 1 base, and 4 bases lay between the germline ends. The CDR3 extends over 13 amino acids. Written as DNA, the CDR3 is TGTGCCAGCAGCTTGGAGAGGAACACTGAAGCTTTCTTT. This translates into CASSLERNTEAFF.

CDR3 sequence reads: CASSPQGTSGYNEQFF. CDR3 coding DNA: TGTGCCAGCAGCCCCCAGGGGACTAGCGGATACAATGAGCAGTTCTTC. The V call is TRBV11-2, the J call TRBJ2-1; 11 bases map to TRBD2. With 5 bases clipped from V and 4 bases from J, the junction kept 7 bases outside the gene matches. Looked up from germline, CDR1 is SGHAT and CDR2 is FQNNGV. CDR3 size: 16 residues.

The CDR3 DNA reads TGTGCCAGCAGCTCCCGAGGGGACCTGTCCCCCATCGGGAACTATGGCTACACCTTC. This gives the protein CASSSRGDLSPIGNYGYTF. The chain has TRBV5-6 and TRBJ1-2, with D possibly being TRBD1 (5 bases). From germline, CDR1 is SGHDT and CDR2 YYEEEE. The ends were cut back, 3 bases at V and 2 bases at J, with 26 bases in the middle. This CDR3 has 19 amino acids. The whole variable domain, remainder taken from reference TRBV5-6 and TRBJ1-2, is DAGVTQSPTHLIKTRGQQVTLRCSPKSGHDTVSWYQQALGQGPQFIFQYYEEEERQRGNFPDRFSGHQFPNYSSELNVNALLLGDSALYLCASSSRGDLSPIGNYGYTFGSGTRLTVV.

This clone appeared a single time. The J gene is TRBJ2-5, the V gene TRBV11-2; TRBD1 might be the D (5 bases). The CDR3 runs 13 residues. The V gene's germline CDR1 is SGHAT and CDR2 FQNNGV. V lost 5 bases to trimming and J lost 3 bases, with 10 bases between them. The CDR3 reads CASSRDRKETQYF. In DNA, the CDR3 is TGTGCCAGCAGCCGAGACAGAAAAGAGACCCAGTACTTC.

This rearrangement joins TRBV5-4 to TRBJ2-1; TRBD2 matches at 13 bases. The CDR3 is 15 residues long. Per the germline V gene, CDR1 is SGHNT and CDR2 is YYREEE (reference sequence). The V segment lost 4 bases and the J segment 7 bases; nucleotides outside the gene matches: 5. The CDR3: CASSGGLAGLNEQFF. The CDR3 DNA is TGTGCCAGCAGCGGGGGACTAGCGGGATTGAATGAGCAGTTCTTC.

The count of this clone is one. The chain combines TRBV7-6 with TRBJ2-7; 9 nucleotides align to TRBD1. Trimming at V came to 1 base and at J to 2 bases, leaving 3 bases not matched to a gene. The CDR3 is made up of 15 amino acids. Germline CDR1 and CDR2: SGHVS and FNYEAQ. CDR3 coding DNA: TGTGCCAGCAGCTTAGGGGGACAGGGAACCTACGAGCAGTACTTC. Its translation: CASSLGGQGTYEQYF. Variable domain in full (rest from reference TRBV7-6 and TRBJ2-7): GAGVSQSPRYKVTKRGQDVALRCDPISGHVSLYWYRQALGQGPEFLTYFNYEAQQDKSGLPNDRFSAERPEGSISTLTIQRTEQRDSAMYRCASSLGGQGTYEQYFGPGTRLTVT.

The rearrangement links TRBV5-1 to TRBJ2-5; D remains unclear. Looked up from germline, CDR1 is SGHRS and CDR2 is YFSETQ. The CDR3 contains 13 residues. Trimming cost V 5 bases and J 2 bases, with 10 bases left between them. The CDR3 nucleotides read TGCGCCAGCAGTAGAGGTCGGCAAGAGACCCAGTACTTC. As protein: CASSRGRQETQYF.

The V and J genes are TRBV10-3 and TRBJ2-6, with 15 bases identical to TRBD2. Germline lookup yields CDR1 ENHRY and CDR2 SYGVKD. The CDR3 totals 21 residues. The V and J ends lost 0 bases and 1 base, in that order; junction bases with no gene match: 7. CDR3 residues: CAISESRTSGRAWSGANVLTF. As DNA, the CDR3 is TGTGCCATCAGTGAGTCTAGGACTAGCGGGAGGGCATGGTCTGGGGCCAACGTCCTGACTTTC.

This sequence joins TRBV27 and TRBJ2-7; D not certain. CDR3 length: 14 residues. Germline assignment: CDR1 MNHEY and CDR2 SMNVEV (reference sequence). Trimming took 7 bases from V and 6 from J, leaving 19 bases between them. For the CDR3, the DNA is TGTGCCAGCAAAACCTCTCAGAGGACGCGCGAGCAGTACTTC. Translating it yields CASKTSQRTREQYF.

The rearrangement joins TRBV6-1 to TRBJ2-5, with 10 positions matching TRBD1. The CDR3 is 15 residues long. Germline loops: CDR1 MNHNS, CDR2 SASEGT. V trimming: 2 bases; J trimming: 4 bases; junction bases outside the gene matches: 4. CDR3 loop: CASSERDRGRETQYF. The CDR3 coding sequence is TGTGCCAGCAGTGAAAGAGACAGGGGGCGAGAGACCCAGTACTTC.

About this clone itself: Other nucleotide sequences from this sample produce the same CDR3. V and J are TRBV7-9 and TRBJ1-1; D may be TRBD1 (6 bases). The CDR3 has 13 amino acids. The V gene lost 5 bases and the J gene lost 2 bases, with 9 bases spanning the gap. Germline loops: CDR1 SEHNR, CDR2 FQNEAQ (reference sequence). In DNA form, the CDR3 reads TGTGCCAGCAGCCCACAGGGTAACACTGAAGCTTTCTTT. Translated: CASSPQGNTEAFF.

The V and J genes are TRBV7-2 and TRBJ2-1; 8 bases fit TRBD2. Per germline, CDR1 SGHTA and CDR2 FQGNSA. The CDR3 sequence is 14 residues long. Trimming at V came to 1 base and at J to 11 bases, leaving 7 bases not matched to a gene. The CDR3 region is CASSLDPSGSKQFF. CDR3 nucleotide sequence: TGTGCCAGCAGCTTAGACCCAAGCGGGAGTAAGCAGTTCTTC.

The chain recombines TRBV27 with TRBJ2-2, with D tentatively TRBD2 (5 bases). Trimming took 1 base from V and 5 from J, leaving 11 bases between them. CDR3 length: 15 residues. CDR1 MNHEY and CDR2 SMNVEV come from the germline V gene (reference sequence). The CDR3 sequence is CASSLLNSGTGELFF. Written as DNA, the CDR3 is TGTGCCAGCAGTTTATTGAACAGCGGAACCGGGGAGCTGTTTTTT.

This chain connects TRBV5-1 to TRBJ1-1; perhaps TRBD1 as D (5 bases). From germline, CDR1 is SGHRS and CDR2 YFSETQ. The CDR3 runs 15 residues. Trimming removed 4 bases at V and 4 bases at J, with 17 bases between. The CDR3 spells CASSALPGYGTEAFF. The CDR3 DNA is TGCGCCAGCAGCGCCCTTCCAGGGTATGGCACTGAAGCTTTCTTT.

Only one count was recorded for this clone. The rearrangement uses TRBV5-1 and TRBJ2-7, with D perhaps TRBD1 or TRBD2 (5 bases each). Per germline, CDR1 SGHRS and CDR2 YFSETQ. This CDR3 has 15 residues. V was clipped by 4 bases and J by 1 base, with 15 bases between them. The CDR3 region has the DNA TGCGCCAGCAGCCCCGGGGACCGAGTATCCTACGAGCAGTACTTC. As protein: CASSPGDRVSYEQYF.

The V call is TRBV25-1, the J call TRBJ1-2; TRBD1 matches at 10 bases. The CDR3 has 15 residues. V was clipped by 2 bases and J by 8 bases; unmatched bases: 8. Germline V gives CDR1 MGHDK, CDR2 SYGVNS. The CDR3 DNA follows: TGTGCCAGCAGTGAAGGCCGGGGGACAGGGGTAGGCTACACCTTC. Its protein is CASSEGRGTGVGYTF.

V is TRBV11-2 and J is TRBJ2-1; D is unclear. The CDR3 is made up of 12 amino acids. CDR1 and CDR2 (germline): SGHAT, FQNNGV. With 3 bases removed from V and 10 bases from J, the gap between germline ends came to 10 bases. For the CDR3, the DNA is TGTGCCAGCAGCTTCGGCGGTAGAGAGCAGTTCTTC. Its protein product is CASSFGGREQFF.

The rearrangement uses TRBV6-5 and TRBJ1-4; 7 nucleotides agree with TRBD1. Trimming removed 0 bases from V and 3 bases from J; junction bases left unmatched: 1. The germline gives CDR1 MNHEY, CDR2 SVGAGI. The CDR3 is 15 residues long. The CDR3 sequence is CASSYSGTANEKLFF. DNA for the CDR3: TGTGCCAGCAGTTACTCGGGGACAGCTAATGAAAAACTGTTTTTT.

The rearrangement uses TRBV29-1 and TRBJ2-5, with D possibly being TRBD2 (6 bases). The germline V gene encodes CDR1 SQVTM and CDR2 ANQGSEA. The V gene lost 3 bases and the J gene lost 7 bases, with 12 bases spanning the gap. This CDR3 region has 12 residues. CDR3 in amino acids: CSVDWLARTQYF. The DNA for the CDR3 is TGCAGCGTTGATTGGCTAGCGAGGACCCAGTACTTC.

The V call is TRBV5-4, the J call TRBJ2-3; perhaps TRBD1 as D (5 bases). Per germline, CDR1 SGHNT and CDR2 YYREEE (reference sequence). Trimming removed 4 bases at V and 8 bases at J, with 20 bases between. This CDR3 has 15 amino acids. The CDR3 loop is CASSPITDSPGTQYF. The CDR3 DNA sequence: TGTGCCAGCAGCCCCATTACAGACAGCCCCGGTACGCAGTATTTT.

CDR3 DNA sequence: TGTGCCATCAGTGAGCCTCCTGGGGATCGTACGTCTGGCTACACCTTC. As protein: CAISEPPGDRTSGYTF. The chain combines TRBV10-3 with TRBJ1-2, with D unclear. CDR3 length equals 16 residues. Trimming took off 2 bases at V and 7 bases at J, with 20 bases between the two ends. Germline V CDR1 and CDR2: ENHRY, SYGVKD.

The rearrangement joins TRBV4-2 to TRBJ1-5; D gene uncertain. Germline V CDR1 and CDR2: LGHNA, YNFKEQ. V was cut by 0 bases and J by 4 bases, with 4 bases left in between. The CDR3 has 13 residues. CDR3: CASSQDNNQPQHF. Here the CDR3 DNA reads TGTGCCAGCAGCCAAGACAATAATCAGCCCCAGCATTTT.

This chain joins TRBV6-5 and TRBJ2-3, with 13 nucleotides matching TRBD2. Germline V CDR1 and CDR2: MNHEY, SVGAGI. With V trimmed by 2 bases and J by 2 bases, 1 base remained unmatched. The CDR3 runs to 16 residues. The CDR3 bases are TGTGCCAGCAGTTACGGGACTAGCGGGGACACAGATACGCAGTATTTT. It encodes CASSYGTSGDTDTQYF.

The chain has TRBV6-5 and TRBJ1-4; D not certain. V was shortened by 4 bases and J by 8 bases, with 8 bases between the two germline ends. Germline-derived CDR1 and CDR2 are MNHEY and SVGAGI. This CDR3 comprises 12 residues. In DNA, the CDR3 is TGTGCCAGCAGTTCGATCGGAGAAAAACTGTTTTTT. Protein: CASSSIGEKLFF.

The genes are TRBV18 and TRBJ2-7; weak D call: TRBD1 (6 bases). Germline V gene sequence: CDR1 KGHSH, CDR2 LQKENI. The CDR3 sequence is 17 residues long. Deletions cut 2 bases from V and 2 bases from J, with 19 bases between. The CDR3 DNA is TGTGCCAGCTCACCAGGAACCGGAGCAGGGGACGCCTACGAGCAGTACTTC. Its translation is CASSPGTGAGDAYEQYF.